This TCR beta chain originates from a study of circulating tumor DNA in untreated peripheral T-cell lymphoma. General study findings and limits: In 70% to 85% of patients, tumor-specific clonotypes were identified.

Before treatment, baseline tumor tissue was collected for sequencing. A remark on this clone: Its antigen is still unknown.

With 5 bases removed from V and 7 bases from J, the gap between germline ends came to 14 bases. Germline assignment: CDR1 MDHEN and CDR2 SYDVKM. The CDR3 loop spans 13 amino acids. The assay was immunoSEQ multiplex PCR, and TCRdb's table has in-frame clones only and misses some. Here the sample spans 9,500 to 13,000 clones, roughly 80% being singletons. The genes are TRBV28 and TRBJ1-1, with a possible D match to TRBD1 (5 bases). The receptor was isolated from a human donor with peripheral T-cell lymphoma. The sample was tumor tissue. The CDR3: CASSAGTKIEAFF. As DNA, the CDR3 is TGTGCCAGCAGTGCCGGGACCAAAATTGAAGCTTTCTTT.